A single sample is the source of the 18 T cell receptor beta chains below, sequenced in a study of T-cell memory formation after mild COVID-19. TCRdb analysed the 5' RACE reads with MiXCR anew, one entry per CDR3 protein. The sample lists 550,000 to 600,000 distinct CDR3 sequences, 17% occurring once. The sample comprised PBMCs or a T cell subset sorted from them (not recorded which). The receptors were gathered from an adult woman who had mild COVID-19 (a few samples of this study predate the infection). Cell type and time point are not known.

This rearrangement joins TRBV10-3 to TRBJ2-3; 7 bases are shared with TRBD1. The germline gives CDR1 ENHRY, CDR2 SYGVKD. Trimming took 6 bases from V and 1 from J; bases not matched to a gene: 10. The CDR3 spans 16 residues. CDR3 in DNA: TGTGCCATCAGCCCCCGGACAGGACTTGGCACAGATACGCAGTATTTT. Its protein product is CAISPRTGLGTDTQYF.

The chain uses TRBV6-5 and TRBJ2-7; D is undetermined. Per germline, CDR1 MNHEY and CDR2 SVGAGI. Trimming pared 0 bases from V and 5 bases from J, leaving 17 bases between. There are 16 residues in the CDR3. This CDR3 is CASSYSTPPSVNEQYF. The DNA for the CDR3 is TGTGCCAGCAGTTACTCGACTCCACCCTCAGTCAACGAGCAGTACTTC.

This clonotype was counted only a few times. The CDR3 loop reads CASRTGESGANVLTF. The CDR3 DNA is TGTGCCAGCAGAACAGGGGAATCTGGGGCCAACGTCCTGACTTTC. This rearrangement joins TRBV12-3 or TRBV12-4 to TRBJ2-6; 7 bases fit TRBD1. V lost 6 bases, J lost 1 base, and 3 bases stayed unmatched. The CDR3 sequence is 15 residues long.

The chain uses TRBV24-1 and TRBJ1-5; 7 bases match TRBD1. With 5 bases clipped from V and 6 bases from J, the junction kept 9 bases outside the gene matches. Per germline, CDR1 KGHDR and CDR2 SFDVKD. The CDR3 loop spans 15 amino acids. The CDR3: CATSAGGAGGQPQHF. CDR3 nucleotides: TGTGCCACCAGTGCTGGGGGGGCAGGGGGTCAGCCCCAGCATTTT.

This clonotype was picked up many times. The CDR3 nucleotides are TGTGCCAGCAGCTTTAGCGGGAGCACAGATACGCAGTATTTT. This codes for CASSFSGSTDTQYF. The rearrangement joins TRBV5-5 to TRBJ2-3; 7 bases are a match to TRBD2. CDR3 size: 14 residues. CDR1 is SGHKS, CDR2 YYEKEE, per germline (reference sequence). The V gene end was trimmed by 2 bases and the J gene end by 0 bases; junction bases not matched to a gene: 0.

In its sample, this clonotype was seen many times. V usage is TRBV7-3 and J usage is TRBJ1-1, with no clear D. The CDR3 is 13 amino acids. The V and J ends lost 4 bases and 3 bases respectively, with 9 bases between them. In germline, CDR1 is SGHTA, CDR2 FQGTGA. CDR3 sequence (DNA): TGTGCCAGCAGCTCACAGCGGGACACTGAAGCTTTCTTT. It translates to CASSSQRDTEAFF.

The chain is built from TRBV7-8 and TRBJ2-1; D not certain. V was clipped by 5 bases and J by 0 bases, with 11 bases between them. CDR3 length: 15 residues. Germline V gives CDR1 SGHVS, CDR2 FQNEAQ. This chain's CDR3 is CASSQKSNSYNEQFF. Written as DNA, the CDR3 is TGTGCCAGCAGCCAGAAGTCCAACTCCTACAATGAGCAGTTCTTC.

This clonotype occurred many times. V is TRBV5-6 and J is TRBJ2-7; D is unclear. V shed 5 bases and J shed 3 bases, with 21 bases lying between them. The CDR3 runs 16 residues. Germline V gene lookup returns CDR1 SGHDT and CDR2 YYEEEE. CDR3 bases: TGTGCCAGCAGTTCCTCGGGCGACCTAACCGACTACGAGCAGTACTTC. Translation gives CASSSSGDLTDYEQYF.

The chain couples TRBV6-2 or TRBV6-3 to TRBJ2-3, with 9 nucleotides matching TRBD2. The CDR3 contains 15 residues. The V gene end was trimmed by 2 bases and the J gene end by 2 bases; junction bases not matched to a gene: 2. The germline V gene has CDR1 MNHEY and CDR2 SVGEGT. CDR3 region: CASSYAGGPTDTQYF. CDR3 DNA: TGTGCCAGCAGTTACGCGGGAGGGCCCACAGATACGCAGTATTTT.

This clonotype was seen only a few times. The genes are TRBV10-3 and TRBJ2-7, with unresolved D. V shed 8 bases and J shed 6 bases, with 11 bases lying between them. The CDR3 covers 11 residues. Germline lookup yields CDR1 ENHRY and CDR2 SYGVKD. The CDR3 spells CAISTRSEQYF. CDR3 DNA: TGTGCCATCTCGACACGGTCCGAGCAGTACTTC.

In regard to this clonotype: Germline and junction disagree at one end, which may indicate a read error. This chain uses TRBV7-9 with TRBJ1-2, with D hard to call. The CDR3 is made up of 12 amino acids. CDR1 is SEHNR and CDR2 is FQNEAQ in the germline V gene (reference sequence). CDR3 region: CASSWADVGDTF. DNA of the CDR3: TGTGCCAGCAGCTGGGCGGACGTTGGCGACACCTTC. The full variable domain, rest sourced from reference TRBV7-9 and TRBJ1-2, is DTGVSQNPRHKITKRGQNVTFRCDPISEHNRLYWYRQTLGQGPEFLTYFQNEAQLEKSRLLSDRFSAERPKGSFSTLEIQRTEQGDSAMYLCASSWADVGDTFGSGTRLTVV.

A remark on this clonotype: A junction boundary mismatches the germline segment, possibly from a read error. The chain joins TRBV2 to TRBJ1-1, with D hard to call. Germline CDR1 reads SNHLY; CDR2 reads FYNNEI. This CDR3 spans 14 amino acids. Written as DNA, the CDR3 is TGTGCCAGCAGAGTCGGACGGGAGAACTCTGAAGCTTTCTTT. It yields the protein CASRVGRENSEAFF. Supplemented by reference TRBV2 and TRBJ1-1, the full variable domain reads EPEVTQTPSHQVTQMGQEVILRCVPISNHLYFYWYRQILGQKVEFLVSFYNNEISEKSEIFDDQFSVERPDGSNFTLKIRSTKLEDSAMYFCASRVGRENSEAFFGQGTRLTVV.

V and J are TRBV24-1 and TRBJ2-3, with a weak D call TRBD1 (5 bases). V dropped 4 bases and J dropped 6 bases, with 19 bases sitting between them. The CDR3 has 16 residues. From germline, CDR1 is KGHDR and CDR2 SFDVKD. CDR3: CATSDRTLGPMDTQYF. As DNA, the CDR3 is TGTGCCACCAGTGACCGGACACTTGGACCCATGGATACGCAGTATTTT.

The J gene is TRBJ2-5, the V gene TRBV9; the match to TRBD1 covers 10 bases. There are 17 residues in the CDR3. With 4 bases clipped from V and 4 bases from J, the junction kept 13 bases outside the gene matches. Germline V gene lookup returns CDR1 SGDLS and CDR2 YYNGEE. CDR3 nucleotide sequence: TGTGCCAGCAGCCCGGGACAGGGGTTATCGTTAGGAGAGACCCAGTACTTC. This codes for CASSPGQGLSLGETQYF. Full variable domain (outside the CDR3, taken from reference TRBV9 and TRBJ2-5): DSGVTQTPKHLITATGQRVTLRCSPRSGDLSVYWYQQSLDQGLQFLIQYYNGEERAKGNILERFSAQQFPDLHSELNLSSLELGDSALYFCASSPGQGLSLGETQYFGPGTRLLVL.

As for this clonotype: Mismatch with germline at one junction end may stem from a read error. This chain links TRBV7-7 with TRBJ2-1; no reliable D call. Per germline, CDR1 SSHAT and CDR2 FNYEAQ (reference sequence). The CDR3 runs to 13 residues. As DNA, the CDR3 is TGTGCTAGCAGCGTCGGAGAAGACAATGAGCAGTTCTTC. This codes for CASSVGEDNEQFF.

The chain recombines TRBV4-3 with TRBJ2-5; 8 bases line up with TRBD1. Germline assignment: CDR1 LGHNA and CDR2 YSLEER. The CDR3 has 17 residues. Trimming cost V 1 base and J 1 base; bases outside gene matches: 8. CDR3 DNA sequence: TGCGCCAGCAGCCAAGGGGTTGGGACAGGCAGCCAAGAGACCCAGTACTTC. This translates into CASSQGVGTGSQETQYF.

This clonotype has more than one count but fewer than ten. This rearrangement joins TRBV7-2 to TRBJ2-2; TRBD2 agrees at 7 bases. After removal of 5 bases from V and 0 bases from J, the junction contained 3 bases not matched to a gene. Germline CDR1 SGHTA, CDR2 FQGNSA. The CDR3 runs 15 residues. The CDR3 region has the DNA TGTGCCAGCAGCCAAGGACTAGCGAACACCGGGGAGCTGTTTTTT. This sequence encodes CASSQGLANTGELFF.

This clonotype was seen a handful of times. This chain connects TRBV24-1 to TRBJ2-7, with D tentatively TRBD2 (5 bases). The V end lost 2 bases, the J end lost 7 bases, and 11 bases lay between the germline ends. This CDR3 is built from 13 residues. Germline CDR1 is KGHDR and CDR2 is SFDVKD. The CDR3: CATSDSRVGEQYF. As DNA, the CDR3 is TGTGCCACCAGTGATTCGAGGGTGGGAGAGCAGTACTTC.